The source of this T cell receptor beta chain is a study of T cells in Graves' hyperthyroidism and ophthalmopathy. Using RNA transcripts as the source, TCR beta CDR3 regions were amplified. An initial round of RT-PCR targeting the TCR CDR3 relied on the HTBI primer set. TCRdb re-called the multiplex PCR reads with MiXCR, one entry per CDR3 protein. The table has tens of thousands of distinct CDR3 sequences, approximately 57% seen once. Pregnant or lactating patients were excluded, as were those with uncontrolled infection or other autoimmune disease. PBMCs were collected from an approximately 10 ml volume of fresh peripheral blood. As to this clonotype: The target antigen is unknown.

The V gene's germline CDR1 is DFQATT and CDR2 SNEGSKA (reference sequence). The junction had 8 bases not matched to a gene; V was cut back by 3 bases and J by 4 bases. The CDR3 spans 14 residues. Findings of the study overall: The model anticipated ophthalmopathy a median about six months pre-onset. Also found in blood were most expanded thyroid clonotypes above 0.001.

The origin of this receptor is a woman aged 55-75 years with Graves' ophthalmopathy. Sample: blood. J is TRBJ2-7 and V is TRBV20-1, with 8 bases lining up with TRBD1. CDR3 in amino acids: CSARGGQGRYEQYF. In DNA, the CDR3 is TGCAGTGCTAGGGGAGGACAGGGAAGATACGAGCAGTACTTC.